This record covers a single T cell receptor beta chain. Antigen unknown. It may be a read error: a sequence one base away is much more abundant. These data originate in a study of regulatory T cells in long-lasting Graves disease. This CDR3 has 13 amino acids. V was shortened by 2 bases and J by 2 bases, with 5 bases between the two germline ends. The germline V gene encodes CDR1 MDHEN and CDR2 SYDVKM. Indicated time point: newly diagnosed GD, antithyroid drugs for less than 3 months. Preparation of the TCR library used RNA extracted from PBMCs. American Thyroid Association guidelines served as the basis for diagnosing Graves' disease. In building TCR beta libraries, iRepertoire HTBI primers were used together with Arm-PCR of CDR3 regions. TCRdb ran MiXCR on the multiplex PCR reads and lists one entry per CDR3 protein. The sample yields around 470,000 distinct CDR3 sequences, less than 15% seen once.

Whole-study results and caveats: Newly diagnosed disease favored TRBV20-1 and TRBJ2-1 over persistent disease.

These data are also associated with another study on T cells in Graves' hyperthyroidism and ophthalmopathy. That source reports: A set of HTBI primers served as the primers for a first-round RT-PCR of the TCR CDR3.

This receptor was identified in a woman in her 50s with Graves disease. Sequencing used peripheral blood mononuclear cells (PBMCs), obtained at new diagnosis, from a patient treated with antithyroid drugs. This chain joins TRBV28 and TRBJ2-3, with no clear D. The CDR3 bases are TGTGCCAGCAGTTTAACAGCCACAGATACGCAGTATTTT. Its translation is CASSLTATDTQYF.